This T cell receptor beta chain was identified during a study of PD-L1 blockade in urothelial cancer. Noted time point: peripheral blood 6 weeks after treatment start. TCRdb's copy holds only in-frame clones and misses some; the assay was immunoSEQ multiplex PCR. The data contain 83,000 or so clones, over 80% of them seen just once; the ten biggest clones take up roughly 8%. Trimming took 0 bases from V and 5 from J, leaving 8 bases between them. Germline V gene sequence: CDR1 MNHEY, CDR2 SVGAGI. This CDR3 spans 14 amino acids. V usage is TRBV6-5 and J usage is TRBJ2-1, with D perhaps matching TRBD1 (6 bases). The sample in question was PBMCs, obtained around atezolizumab (anti-PD-L1) treatment. The clonotype originates from a man in his sixties or seventies with urothelial cancer. CDR3 sequence reads: CASSYSWDNNEQFF. DNA for the CDR3: TGTGCCAGCAGTTACTCTTGGGACAACAATGAGCAGTTCTTC.